The 13 T cell receptor beta chains in this list originate from one sample, sequenced in a study of blood T cell repertoires in COVID-19 (dated by TCRdb to the early 2020s). The library came from the immunoSEQ multiplex PCR assay. TCRdb took this table from immuneACCESS and kept in-frame rearrangements with V and J called. Such tables lack part of the clones; where checked against another copy, unresolved V genes explain under half of the gap, and the rest is unexplained. The sample table shows around 47,000 clones, and 88% are seen once. The top ten clonotypes cover over 8.5% of the sample. Sample: peripheral blood. Every receptor here comes from a man aged 45 to 65 with active COVID-19.

The gene calls are TRBV9 and TRBJ2-3, with TRBD2 matching over 9 bases. Looked up from germline, CDR1 is SGDLS and CDR2 is YYNGEE. CDR3 size: 15 residues. V gave up 4 bases and J gave up 3 bases; unmatched junction bases: 6. CDR3 sequence: CASSSHSGGTDTQYF. The DNA of the CDR3 is TGTGCCAGCAGCTCCCATAGCGGGGGTACAGATACGCAGTATTTT. Complete variable domain (other parts from reference TRBV9 and TRBJ2-3): DSGVTQTPKHLITATGQRVTLRCSPRSGDLSVYWYQQSLDQGLQFLIQYYNGEERAKGNILERFSAQQFPDLHSELNLSSLELGDSALYFCASSSHSGGTDTQYFGPGTRLTVL.

CDR3 DNA: TGTGCCATCAGTGAGTCGATTGGCAGGGCGCGGGGGATTACTAGCACAGATACGCAGTATTTT. Translating it yields CAISESIGRARGITSTDTQYF. The J gene is TRBJ2-3, the V gene TRBV10-3, with 7 positions matching TRBD2. This CDR3 has 21 amino acids. Germline loops: CDR1 ENHRY, CDR2 SYGVKD. V lost 0 bases and J lost 0; bases outside the gene matches: 18.

V and J are TRBV6-5 and TRBJ2-3; TRBD1 aligns across 11 bases. The CDR3 has 15 residues. The germline CDR1 and CDR2 sequences are MNHEY and SVGAGI. V lost 7 bases and J lost 4; bases outside the gene matches: 7. CDR3 amino acids: CASTTGGQGADTQYF. In DNA form, the CDR3 reads TGTGCCAGCACCACAGGGGGACAGGGGGCAGATACGCAGTATTTT.

V usage is TRBV3-1 (or the pseudogene TRBV3-2) and J usage is TRBJ2-5, with a tentative D call TRBD1 (6 bases). Germline V lookup: CDR1 LGHDT, CDR2 YNNKEL (reference sequence). V was pared by 4 bases and J by 7 bases, with 22 bases between. CDR3 length: 16 amino acids. CDR3 amino acids: CASSPTPTGMGRTQYF. DNA for the CDR3: TGTGCCAGCAGCCCGACCCCCACAGGGATGGGCCGGACCCAGTACTTC.

The chain employs TRBV11-2 and TRBJ2-2; TRBD2 matches 8 bases. V lost 3 bases and J lost 6; bases outside the gene matches: 9. This CDR3 spans 16 amino acids. Germline CDR1 SGHAT, CDR2 FQNNGV. The CDR3 coding sequence is TGTGCCAGCAGCTTGGTCAGCGGGAGAGTAGCCGGGGAGCTGTTTTTT. Amino acid sequence: CASSLVSGRVAGELFF.

The genes are TRBV7-8 and TRBJ1-3; unclear D gene. The CDR3 covers 17 residues. Between the trimmed V and J ends, which lost 5 bases and 1 base, there was a span of 18 bases. Germline CDR1 is SGHVS and CDR2 is FQNEAQ. The CDR3 is CASSPTRGIRSGNTIYF. The CDR3 DNA follows: TGTGCCAGCAGCCCCACTCGCGGGATCCGATCTGGAAACACCATATATTTT.

V is TRBV4-1 and J is TRBJ2-7; D gene unclear. Germline lookup yields CDR1 MGHRA and CDR2 YSYEKL. The germline V and J ends were trimmed by 7 bases and 4 bases, with 20 bases remaining between them. This CDR3 comprises 15 residues. Written as DNA, the CDR3 is TGCGCCAGCACCTCAAGTCTGGGCTCGCGATACGAGCAGTACTTC. Its protein product is CASTSSLGSRYEQYF.

The chain recombines TRBV4-3 with TRBJ2-2, with no clear D. V was cut by 5 bases and J by 3 bases, with 7 bases left in between. Germline assignment: CDR1 LGHNA and CDR2 YSLEER. The CDR3 sequence is 13 residues long. CDR3 region: CASSAEHTGELFF. Written as DNA, the CDR3 is TGCGCCAGCAGCGCCGAGCACACCGGGGAGCTGTTTTTT.

CDR3 nucleotide sequence: TGCAGCGTTCGACAGGGCGCTAATGAAAAACTGTTTTTT. Translation: CSVRQGANEKLFF. The chain joins TRBV29-1 to TRBJ1-4; TRBD1 agrees at 7 bases. Germline CDR1 SQVTM, CDR2 ANQGSEA. The CDR3 sequence is 13 residues long. The ends lost 5 bases at V and 3 bases at J; junction bases unmatched: 3.

The chain couples TRBV15 to TRBJ1-4; 8 bases line up with TRBD1. This CDR3 region has 17 residues. The germline gives CDR1 LNHNV, CDR2 YYDKDF (reference sequence). Unmatched junction bases numbered 12, after V lost 1 base and J lost 8 bases. CDR3 protein: CATSRGVTGGSEEKLFF. The CDR3 DNA reads TGTGCCACCAGCAGAGGGGTTACAGGGGGTTCGGAGGAAAAACTGTTTTTT.

V is TRBV29-1 and J is TRBJ1-2, with 7 bases identical to TRBD1. This CDR3 is built from 12 residues. Germline CDR1 and CDR2: SQVTM and ANQGSEA. J gave up 8 bases and V 6 bases, and 9 bases lay outside the gene matches. CDR3 loop: CSVGSGTEGYTF. The CDR3 DNA sequence: TGCAGCGTCGGGTCCGGGACAGAAGGCTACACCTTC.

This rearrangement joins TRBV6-2 or TRBV6-3 to TRBJ1-5, with 7 bases matching TRBD1. J lost 5 bases, V lost 4 bases, and 14 bases had no gene match. Germline loops: CDR1 MNHEY, CDR2 SVGEGT. This CDR3 contains 17 residues. CDR3 in amino acids: CASSSSKGAGGDQPQHF. CDR3 DNA: TGTGCCAGCAGTTCCTCGAAGGGGGCGGGTGGGGATCAGCCCCAGCATTTT.

J is TRBJ2-7 and V is TRBV12-1; the tabulated D call, TRBD1, remains unverified against the DNA. TRBV12-1 is marked as a pseudogene. The CDR3 contains 14 residues. The CDR3 loop is CASSPRQGSYEQYF. The CDR3 bases are TGTGCCAGCAGCCCTAGACAGGGGTCCTACGAGCAGTACTTC.